This TCR beta chain was found in a study of cytomegalovirus exposure and HLA in healthy donors. The study's findings and limits: Later, an analysis found that TCR clusters from the first cohort tended to co-occur in the 120 or so validation repertoires.

The ends lost 6 bases at V and 7 bases at J; junction bases unmatched: 9. Germline V gene lookup returns CDR1 LNHDA and CDR2 SQIVND (reference sequence). This CDR3 spans 14 amino acids. Of note for this clone: Its antigen is still unknown.

Libraries were prepared by immunoSEQ multiplex PCR; TCRdb keeps only in-frame clonotypes and omits some of them. Of about 110,000 clones in the sample, about 88% were seen once. The sequence was collected from a woman younger than 30 in good health and CMV-seronegative. The chain employs TRBV19 and TRBJ2-7, with 10 bases fitting TRBD2. The sequencing sample was made of PBMCs. The CDR3 is CASSASGSIVEQYF. CDR3 DNA: TGTGCCAGTAGCGCTAGCGGGAGCATAGTGGAGCAGTACTTC.